These T cell receptor beta chains were read from a single sample in a study of T cells in Graves' hyperthyroidism and ophthalmopathy. TCRdb called the multiplex PCR reads again in MiXCR, with one record for every CDR3 protein. The sample consists of about 560,000 distinct CDR3 sequences, roughly 17% of them appearing once. Sequencing was carried out using blood. All receptors come from a woman aged 18 to 35 with Graves' hyperthyroidism. CDR3s include the opening cysteine and the closing phenylalanine or tryptophan. The D gene is left open where the match is weak. A clone size is listed for some rows: how often the clone was seen (once, few, many), or a class if it is expanded.

many	TRBV19	TRBD1	TRBJ1-6	CATSGTGVSPLHF	TGTGCCACTAGCGGGACAGGGGTCTCACCCCTCCACTTT
NA	TRBV20-1	NA	TRBJ1-2	CSARIVGTAVGGYTF	TGCAGTGCTAGAATTGTCGGGACCGCCGTTGGGGGCTACACCTTC
NA	TRBV18	TRBD1	TRBJ1-1	CVSSPGTEAFF	TGTGTCAGCTCCCCCGGGACAGAGGCTTTCTTT
many	TRBV27	TRBD1	TRBJ1-5	CASSPWGGQDQPQHF	TGTGCCAGCAGCCCTTGGGGAGGACAGGATCAGCCCCAGCATTTT
NA	TRBV5-1	NA	TRBJ2-7	CASSYKQVSSYEQYF	TGCGCCAGCAGTTACAAACAGGTCTCGAGCTACGAGCAGTACTTC
few	TRBV12-3/TRBV12-4	TRBD2	TRBJ2-2	CASSFRSGSVNTGELFF	TGTGCCAGCAGTTTTCGTAGCGGGAGCGTAAACACCGGGGAGCTGTTTTTT
few	TRBV12-3/TRBV12-4	NA	TRBJ2-1	CASSLERYNERFF	TGTGCCAGCAGTTTAGAGAGATACAATGAGCGGTTCTTC
few	TRBV14	TRBD1	TRBJ2-7	CASSRQGSGSYEQYF	TGTGCCAGCAGCCGACAGGGGTCAGGTTCCTACGAGCAGTACTTC
NA	TRBV6-1	TRBD1	TRBJ2-1	CASSEWNTGTVTNNEQFF	TGTGCCAGCAGTGAATGGAATACCGGGACAGTAACTAACAATGAGCAGTTCTTC
many	TRBV20-1	TRBD2	TRBJ2-7	CSAPWEGYEQYF	TGCAGTGCACCGTGGGAGGGGTACGAGCAGTACTTC
many	TRBV20-1	TRBD2	TRBJ2-3	CSAAGLAGESDTQYF	TGCAGTGCCGCTGGACTAGCGGGAGAGTCAGATACGCAGTATTTT
once	TRBV20-1	TRBD1	TRBJ1-5	CSARGGTGGQPQHF	TGCAGTGCTAGAGGGGGGACAGGGGGACAGCCCCAGCATTTT
few	TRBV29-1	NA	TRBJ2-3	CSVELGDPRDTQYF	TGCAGCGTTGAACTTGGTGACCCCCGGGATACGCAGTATTTT
many	TRBV5-1	NA	TRBJ1-6	CASSPTAPTGYNSPLHF	TGCGCCAGCAGCCCTACGGCACCGACGGGGTATAATTCACCCCTCCACTTT
NA	TRBV6-1	TRBD1	TRBJ2-7	CASSTPVQGKPYEQYF	TGTGCCAGCAGTACCCCGGTACAGGGGAAACCCTACGAGCAGTACTTC
many	TRBV18	NA	TRBJ1-1	CASSLSMGLNTEAFF	TGTGCCAGCTCACTGTCGATGGGGTTGAACACTGAAGCTTTCTTT
NA	TRBV27	NA	TRBJ1-3	CASRQHGSGNTIYF	TGTGCCAGCAGACAACACGGCTCTGGAAACACCATATATTTT
NA	TRBV28	NA	TRBJ1-2	CASSLIGAYGYTF	TGTGCCAGCAGTTTGATAGGCGCCTATGGCTACACCTTC
NA	TRBV6-1	NA	TRBJ1-3	CASKHSGNTIYF	TGTGCCAGCAAACACTCTGGAAACACCATATATTTT
NA	TRBV12-3/TRBV12-4	NA	TRBJ1-3	CASSLASAYGNTIYF	TGTGCCAGCAGTTTAGCGTCTGCCTACGGAAACACCATATATTTT
few	TRBV9	NA	TRBJ2-7	CASSVRSGSGHYWDLPYEQYF	TGTGCCAGCAGCGTCCGAAGTGGCAGCGGACACTATTGGGACTTACCTTACGAGCAGTACTTC
few	TRBV6-1	TRBD2	TRBJ2-7	CASRDSGRDYEQYF	TGTGCCAGCAGAGATAGCGGGAGAGACTACGAGCAGTACTTC
NA	TRBV20-1	NA	TRBJ2-7	CSAPPPGSVAYEQYF	TGCAGTGCTCCGCCCCCCGGGAGCGTCGCCTACGAGCAGTACTTC
few	TRBV14	NA	TRBJ1-2	CASSQTVRGGYTF	TGTGCCAGCAGCCAGACAGTCCGTGGTGGCTACACCTTC
few	TRBV20-1	NA	TRBJ2-3	CSARDGAGGPDTQYF	TGCAGTGCTAGAGATGGAGCGGGCGGGCCAGATACGCAGTATTTT
NA	TRBV7-9	NA	TRBJ1-4	CASRRGRGAAEKLFF	TGTGCCAGCAGAAGAGGGAGGGGGGCAGCGGAAAAACTGTTTTTT
few	TRBV5-5	NA	TRBJ2-2	CASSLGRTLLTGELFF	TGTGCCAGCAGCTTGGGTCGGACACTTCTGACCGGGGAGCTGTTTTTT
once	TRBV20-1	NA	TRBJ2-2	CSAYITGTQLAGELFF	TGCAGTGCTTATATTACCGGGACACAGTTGGCCGGGGAGCTGTTTTTT
NA	TRBV20-1	TRBD2	TRBJ2-1	CSAPAGGVAYNEQFF	TGCAGTGCTCCCGCCGGGGGGGTGGCCTACAATGAGCAGTTCTTC
NA	TRBV29-1	TRBD1	TRBJ1-2	CSAMTPGQGFGYTF	TGCAGCGCCATGACACCGGGACAGGGGTTTGGCTACACCTTC
many	TRBV18	NA	TRBJ1-5	CASSPSTGEAQHF	TGTGCCAGCTCACCATCAACCGGGGAGGCCCAGCATTTT
few	TRBV3-1	NA	TRBJ2-7	CASSQRYPPYEQYF	TGTGCCAGCAGCCAAAGATACCCGCCCTACGAGCAGTACTTC
many	TRBV12-3/TRBV12-4	TRBD2	TRBJ2-5	CASSPGTSGGTATQYF	TGTGCCAGCAGCCCCGGGACTAGCGGGGGGACGGCGACCCAGTACTTC
few	TRBV5-5	TRBD2	TRBJ2-1	CASQPPSSGGYNEQFF	TGTGCCAGCCAACCGCCCTCCAGCGGGGGATACAATGAGCAGTTCTTC
NA	TRBV5-6	TRBD1	TRBJ2-2	CASSLATGVVTGELFF	TGTGCCAGCAGCTTGGCCACAGGGGTCGTCACCGGGGAGCTGTTTTTT
few	TRBV9	TRBD1	TRBJ1-2	CASSPGTGGYYGYTF	TGTGCCAGCAGCCCCGGGACAGGGGGCTACTATGGCTACACCTTC
many	TRBV2	NA	TRBJ2-3	CASSQQATSTDTQYF	TGTGCCAGCAGCCAACAGGCCACTAGCACAGATACGCAGTATTTT
NA	TRBV11-2	NA	TRBJ2-5	CASSLEAGPLKETQYF	TGTGCCAGCAGCTTAGAGGCAGGACCCCTGAAAGAGACCCAGTACTTC
few	TRBV12-3/TRBV12-4	NA	TRBJ1-5	CASSFDRVSNQPQHF	TGTGCCAGCAGTTTCGATCGGGTTAGCAATCAGCCCCAGCATTTT
many	TRBV7-8	TRBD1	TRBJ1-1	CASSLRSDRATMNTEAFF	TGTGCCAGCAGCTTGAGATCGGACAGGGCAACAATGAACACTGAAGCTTTCTTT
NA	TRBV6-5	TRBD1	TRBJ2-4	CASTYQMGTGGEIAKNIQYF	TGTGCCAGTACTTATCAGATGGGGACAGGGGGCGAAATAGCCAAAAACATTCAGTACTTC
few	TRBV20-1	TRBD1	TRBJ2-2	CSAPRQGANTGELFF	TGCAGTGCTCCAAGACAGGGAGCCAACACCGGGGAGCTGTTTTTT
few	TRBV28	NA	TRBJ2-3	CASFDGGRDTQYF	TGTGCCAGTTTTGACGGGGGGCGAGATACGCAGTATTTT
many	TRBV20-1	NA	TRBJ2-7	CSANRDILYEQYF	TGCAGTGCCAACCGGGACATTCTCTACGAGCAGTACTTC
many	TRBV12-3/TRBV12-4	NA	TRBJ1-2	CASSLNRRGDYGYTF	TGTGCCAGCAGTTTGAACAGGCGGGGGGACTATGGCTACACCTTC
many	TRBV18	NA	TRBJ2-5	CASSPVPGLETQYF	TGTGCCAGCTCCCCAGTCCCAGGGTTGGAGACCCAGTACTTC
many	TRBV5-1	TRBD1	TRBJ2-3	CASSSGAGQGTDTQYF	TGCGCCAGCAGCTCCGGAGCGGGACAGGGTACCGATACGCAGTATTTT
many	TRBV6-2/TRBV6-3	NA	TRBJ1-1	CASSYSPGTAPSMNTEAFF	TGTGCCAGCAGTTACTCGCCCGGGACGGCACCGTCTATGAACACTGAAGCTTTCTTT
once	TRBV29-1	NA	TRBJ2-1	CSAEGGGGGWNEQFF	TGCAGCGCCGAAGGAGGGGGGGGTGGTTGGAATGAGCAGTTCTTC
many	TRBV18	NA	TRBJ2-5	CASSPSLETQYF	TGTGCCAGCTCACCAAGTCTTGAGACCCAGTACTTC
many	TRBV2	NA	TRBJ1-4	CASSEARDANEKLFF	TGTGCCAGCAGTGAAGCGAGGGATGCTAATGAAAAACTGTTTTTT
few	TRBV27	NA	TRBJ2-7	CASSSTPFEQYF	TGTGCCAGCAGTTCGACCCCATTTGAGCAGTACTTC